The rows below give T cell receptor beta chains drawn from one sample of a study of identical twins. TCRdb called the 5' RACE reads again in MiXCR, with one record for every CDR3 protein. The repertoire holds about 240,000 distinct CDR3 sequences, with about 7.5% as singletons. These data were also reused for a study on yellow fever vaccine responses in identical twins.

Input material: CD8+ T cells sorted from blood. These receptors were obtained from a woman aged 18-29 years in good health. The CDR3 runs from the conserved cysteine through the conserved F or W. A D gene is named only where the DNA matches it firmly. Size values are once, few and many counts, or a class for expanded clones, and some rows have none.

clone size: many; V gene: TRBV5-1; D gene: NA; J gene: TRBJ2-3; CDR3 protein: CASRPEVQTSTDTQYF; CDR3 DNA: TGCGCCAGCAGGCCGGAGGTGCAGACTAGCACAGATACGCAGTATTTT
clone size: NA; V gene: TRBV7-9; D gene: NA; J gene: TRBJ2-7; CDR3 protein: CASGPGPRFTWGYEQYF; CDR3 DNA: TGTGCCAGCGGACCGGGCCCACGCTTCACTTGGGGTTACGAGCAGTACTTC
clone size: few; V gene: TRBV2; D gene: TRBD2; J gene: TRBJ2-2; CDR3 protein: CASSEGLAGGPTGELFF; CDR3 DNA: TGTGCCAGCAGCGAAGGACTAGCGGGGGGGCCGACCGGGGAGCTGTTTTTT
clone size: many; V gene: TRBV4-1; D gene: NA; J gene: TRBJ1-5; CDR3 protein: CASSPITGNQPQHF; CDR3 DNA: TGCGCCAGCAGCCCTATTACAGGGAATCAGCCCCAGCATTTT
clone size: few; V gene: TRBV10-2; D gene: TRBD2; J gene: TRBJ2-7; CDR3 protein: CASSWEGMLDEQYF; CDR3 DNA: TGCGCCAGCAGTTGGGAGGGAATGCTGGACGAGCAGTACTTC
clone size: many; V gene: TRBV20-1; D gene: NA; J gene: TRBJ2-1; CDR3 protein: CSARDQSGDNYNEQFF; CDR3 DNA: TGCAGTGCTAGAGATCAGAGCGGGGACAATTACAATGAGCAGTTCTTC
clone size: NA; V gene: TRBV10-3; D gene: NA; J gene: TRBJ2-5; CDR3 protein: CAISEGRQETQYF; CDR3 DNA: TGTGCCATCAGTGAGGGCAGGCAAGAGACCCAGTACTTC
clone size: many; V gene: TRBV29-1; D gene: TRBD2; J gene: TRBJ2-5; CDR3 protein: CSVEDPQRGGLLETQYF; CDR3 DNA: TGCAGCGTTGAAGATCCCCAGCGGGGGGGCCTCTTGGAGACCCAGTACTTC
clone size: few; V gene: TRBV14; D gene: NA; J gene: TRBJ1-5; CDR3 protein: CASSFTNQPQHF; CDR3 DNA: TGTGCCAGCAGCTTTACAAATCAGCCCCAGCATTTT
clone size: NA; V gene: TRBV6-1; D gene: TRBD2; J gene: TRBJ2-1; CDR3 protein: CASSRYGLANEQFF; CDR3 DNA: TGTGCCAGCAGTCGCTACGGACTAGCTAATGAGCAGTTCTTC
clone size: few; V gene: TRBV25-1; D gene: TRBD2; J gene: TRBJ2-7; CDR3 protein: CASSDSHTSASYEQYF; CDR3 DNA: TGTGCCAGCAGTGACTCCCATACTAGCGCCTCCTACGAGCAGTACTTC
clone size: many; V gene: TRBV6-4; D gene: NA; J gene: TRBJ2-3; CDR3 protein: CASSDGGNTDTQYF; CDR3 DNA: TGTGCCAGCAGTGACGGCGGGAACACAGATACGCAGTATTTT
clone size: NA; V gene: TRBV20-1; D gene: TRBD2; J gene: TRBJ2-2; CDR3 protein: CSARDSGGINTGELFF; CDR3 DNA: TGCAGTGCTAGAGATTCGGGAGGGATCAACACCGGGGAGCTGTTTTTT
clone size: few; V gene: TRBV13; D gene: NA; J gene: TRBJ1-1; CDR3 protein: CASSLNALNTEAFF; CDR3 DNA: TGTGCCAGCAGCTTAAACGCCCTGAACACTGAAGCTTTCTTT
clone size: NA; V gene: TRBV7-9; D gene: TRBD1; J gene: TRBJ2-2; CDR3 protein: CASSSPPGTDNTGELFF; CDR3 DNA: TGTGCCAGCAGCTCACCCCCCGGGACAGACAACACCGGGGAGCTGTTTTTT
clone size: many; V gene: TRBV28; D gene: NA; J gene: TRBJ2-3; CDR3 protein: CASGWGTDTQYF; CDR3 DNA: TGTGCCAGCGGGTGGGGTACAGATACGCAGTATTTT
clone size: few; V gene: TRBV2; D gene: TRBD2; J gene: TRBJ2-3; CDR3 protein: CASPPSSGSTDTQYF; CDR3 DNA: TGTGCCAGCCCCCCGTCTAGCGGGAGCACAGATACGCAGTATTTT
clone size: few; V gene: TRBV12-3/TRBV12-4; D gene: NA; J gene: TRBJ2-3; CDR3 protein: CASSWGQTSTDTQYF; CDR3 DNA: TGTGCCAGCAGTTGGGGGCAGACCAGCACAGATACGCAGTATTTT
clone size: NA; V gene: TRBV4-1; D gene: TRBD2; J gene: TRBJ2-1; CDR3 protein: CASSPGGLAGEQFF; CDR3 DNA: TGCGCCAGCAGCCCTGGAGGACTAGCGGGCGAGCAGTTCTTC
clone size: few; V gene: TRBV24-1; D gene: NA; J gene: TRBJ2-1; CDR3 protein: CATSDFRGDYYNEQFF; CDR3 DNA: TGTGCCACCAGTGATTTTAGGGGCGACTACTACAATGAGCAGTTCTTC
clone size: few; V gene: TRBV20-1; D gene: NA; J gene: TRBJ1-2; CDR3 protein: CRAAELSRGGGYTF; CDR3 DNA: TGCAGAGCGGCCGAATTGTCTCGAGGCGGCGGCTACACCTTC
clone size: few; V gene: TRBV28; D gene: TRBD2; J gene: TRBJ2-7; CDR3 protein: CASSLYPGRPLDEQYF; CDR3 DNA: TGTGCCAGCAGTTTATATCCCGGGAGGCCCCTGGACGAGCAGTACTTC
clone size: many; V gene: TRBV27; D gene: NA; J gene: TRBJ2-7; CDR3 protein: CASSLGQTGYEQYF; CDR3 DNA: TGTGCCAGCAGTTTGGGCCAAACTGGCTACGAGCAGTACTTC
clone size: few; V gene: TRBV6-6; D gene: TRBD1; J gene: TRBJ1-2; CDR3 protein: CASSMGQGEGYTF; CDR3 DNA: TGTGCCAGCAGTATGGGACAGGGGGAAGGCTACACCTTC
clone size: few; V gene: TRBV5-1; D gene: TRBD2; J gene: TRBJ2-1; CDR3 protein: CASSTGLAGAIEEQFF; CDR3 DNA: TGCGCCAGCAGCACGGGACTAGCGGGGGCCATAGAAGAGCAGTTCTTC
clone size: few; V gene: TRBV28; D gene: NA; J gene: TRBJ2-5; CDR3 protein: CASRQYQETQYF; CDR3 DNA: TGTGCCAGTCGACAGTACCAAGAGACCCAGTACTTC
clone size: many; V gene: TRBV29-1; D gene: TRBD1; J gene: TRBJ2-1; CDR3 protein: CSADRESYNEQFF; CDR3 DNA: TGCAGCGCAGACAGGGAGTCCTACAATGAGCAGTTCTTC
clone size: few; V gene: TRBV6-2/TRBV6-3; D gene: TRBD1; J gene: TRBJ2-1; CDR3 protein: CASSYSPIGNWGQIQNEQFF; CDR3 DNA: TGTGCCAGCAGTTACTCTCCCATCGGTAATTGGGGACAGATCCAGAATGAGCAGTTCTTC
clone size: NA; V gene: TRBV4-1; D gene: TRBD2; J gene: TRBJ2-1; CDR3 protein: CASSQGTSGNDEQFF; CDR3 DNA: TGCGCCAGCAGCCAAGGGACTAGCGGGAACGATGAGCAGTTCTTC
clone size: many; V gene: TRBV24-1; D gene: TRBD2; J gene: TRBJ2-1; CDR3 protein: CATSGTSGRDNEQFF; CDR3 DNA: TGTGCCACCAGTGGGACTAGCGGGAGGGACAATGAGCAGTTCTTC
clone size: NA; V gene: TRBV6-4; D gene: TRBD2; J gene: TRBJ2-3; CDR3 protein: CASSEGRDTDTQYF; CDR3 DNA: TGTGCCAGCAGTGAAGGGAGGGACACAGATACGCAGTATTTT
clone size: NA; V gene: TRBV20-1; D gene: NA; J gene: TRBJ1-1; CDR3 protein: CSARWVTEAFF; CDR3 DNA: TGCAGTGCTCGGTGGGTGACTGAAGCTTTCTTT
clone size: NA; V gene: TRBV7-6; D gene: NA; J gene: TRBJ1-2; CDR3 protein: CASSSEGLYGYTF; CDR3 DNA: TGTGCCAGCAGCTCAGAGGGACTCTATGGCTACACCTTC
clone size: few; V gene: TRBV11-2; D gene: NA; J gene: TRBJ2-5; CDR3 protein: CASSPQWAGNQETQYF; CDR3 DNA: TGTGCCAGCAGCCCCCAGTGGGCGGGCAACCAAGAGACCCAGTACTTC
clone size: many; V gene: TRBV11-1; D gene: TRBD2; J gene: TRBJ2-1; CDR3 protein: CASFGTSGRPPSSYNEQFF; CDR3 DNA: TGTGCCAGCTTCGGGACTAGCGGGAGGCCCCCTAGTTCCTACAATGAGCAGTTCTTC
clone size: many; V gene: TRBV11-2; D gene: NA; J gene: TRBJ2-1; CDR3 protein: CASNSRGGGAYNEQFF; CDR3 DNA: TGTGCCAGCAATTCCCGGGGCGGTGGGGCTTACAATGAGCAGTTCTTC
clone size: many; V gene: TRBV4-1; D gene: TRBD1; J gene: TRBJ1-1; CDR3 protein: CASSARDRGAEAFF; CDR3 DNA: TGCGCCAGCAGCGCCCGGGACAGGGGCGCTGAAGCTTTCTTT
clone size: NA; V gene: TRBV12-3/TRBV12-4; D gene: TRBD2; J gene: TRBJ2-1; CDR3 protein: CASSLLGTSGGSSYNEQFF; CDR3 DNA: TGTGCCAGCAGCCTGCTTGGGACTAGCGGGGGCAGCTCCTACAATGAGCAGTTCTTC
clone size: NA; V gene: TRBV2; D gene: TRBD1; J gene: TRBJ2-3; CDR3 protein: CAQASGTGDFYTQYF; CDR3 DNA: TGTGCCCAGGCGTCCGGGACAGGGGATTTCTATACGCAGTATTTT